Below are 22 T cell receptor beta chains sequenced from a single sample in a study of T cell responses to AZD1222 COVID-19 vaccine. The table came from immunoSEQ multiplex PCR; TCRdb's copy has only in-frame clones and leaves some out. This table holds 60,000 to 65,000 clones, 80% to 85% found once. Sequenced here: peripheral blood, sampled on day 0 of AZD1222 vaccination. Receptors originate from an adult in good health.

The rearrangement uses TRBV19 and TRBJ2-5; D is uncertain. The CDR3 has 11 amino acids. With 4 bases removed from V and 1 base from J, the gap between germline ends came to 1 base. Looked up from germline, CDR1 is LNHDA and CDR2 is SQIVND (reference sequence). CDR3 sequence reads: CASSTQETQYF. CDR3 DNA: TGTGCCAGTAGTACCCAAGAGACCCAGTACTTC. Based on the CDR3 plus reference TRBV19 and TRBJ2-5, the full variable domain is DGGITQSPKYLFRKEGQNVTLSCEQNLNHDAMYWYRQDPGQGLRLIYYSQIVNDFQKGDIAEGYSVSREKKESFPLTVTSAQKNPTAFYLCASSTQETQYFGPGTRLLVL.

This chain uses TRBV11-2 with TRBJ2-2, with D possibly TRBD2 on 6 matching bases. Trimming cost V 2 bases and J 0 bases, with 7 bases left between them. Germline CDR1 and CDR2: SGHAT and FQNNGV. CDR3 length equals 15 residues. Written as DNA, the CDR3 is TGTGCCAGCAGCTTACGGGGGTCGAACACCGGGGAGCTGTTTTTT. Translation: CASSLRGSNTGELFF.

The chain combines TRBV12-3 or TRBV12-4 with TRBJ1-2; 8 bases map to TRBD1. V was pared by 3 bases and J by 9 bases, with 6 bases of the junction left unmatched. CDR3 length equals 13 residues. CDR3 sequence reads: CASSFPGQGSYTF. CDR3 sequence (DNA): TGTGCCAGCAGTTTTCCTGGACAGGGTAGCTACACCTTC.

This chain links TRBV19 with TRBJ1-5, with D uncertain. Deletions cut 4 bases from V and 7 bases from J, with 11 bases between. CDR1 and CDR2 (germline): LNHDA, SQIVND (reference sequence). The CDR3 loop spans 13 amino acids. For the CDR3, the DNA is TGTGCCAGTAGTAGGGAGGGCTTACAGCCCCAGCATTTT. This encodes CASSREGLQPQHF.

The chain employs TRBV14 and TRBJ2-5; D gene ambiguous. V lost 4 bases to trimming and J lost 4 bases, with 4 bases between them. The CDR3 spans 11 residues. Germline V gene data show CDR1 as SGHDN and CDR2 as FVKESK. CDR3 bases: TGTGCCAGCAGCCTCGGAGAGACCCAGTACTTC. This encodes CASSLGETQYF.

The chain links TRBV5-1 to TRBJ2-5, with D perhaps TRBD2 (7 bases). Per the germline V gene, CDR1 is SGHRS and CDR2 is YFSETQ. This CDR3 spans 13 amino acids. V dropped 4 bases and J dropped 5 bases, with 12 bases sitting between them. This CDR3 reads CASSGGAMETQYF. CDR3 nucleotides: TGCGCCAGCAGCGGGGGGGCAATGGAGACCCAGTACTTC. Together with reference TRBV5-1 and TRBJ2-5, the CDR3 gives the full variable domain: KAGVTQTPRYLIKTRGQQVTLSCSPISGHRSVSWYQQTPGQGLQFLFEYFSETQRNKGNFPGRFSGRQFSNSRSEMNVSTLELGDSALYLCASSGGAMETQYFGPGTRLLVL.

V gene TRBV19 combines with J gene TRBJ2-7; D remains unclear. CDR3 length: 13 amino acids. Germline assignment: CDR1 LNHDA and CDR2 SQIVND (reference sequence). Trimming pared 3 bases from V and 3 bases from J, leaving 9 bases between. The CDR3, as DNA: TGTGCCAGTAGTATTACCGAGAACTACGAGCAGTACTTC. It translates to CASSITENYEQYF.

This chain uses TRBV5-1 with TRBJ2-5, with 7 nucleotides matching TRBD1. This CDR3 has 15 residues. Germline CDR1 reads SGHRS; CDR2 reads YFSETQ. Trimming removed 7 bases from V and 2 bases from J; junction bases left unmatched: 11. The CDR3 sequence is CASSTGNTYQETQYF. Here the CDR3 DNA reads TGCGCCAGCTCGACAGGGAACACTTATCAAGAGACCCAGTACTTC.

CDR3 amino acids: CASSLSGRAPGELFF. As DNA, the CDR3 is TGTGCCAGCAGCTTGTCGGGCAGGGCACCCGGGGAGCTGTTTTTT. This rearrangement joins TRBV5-5 to TRBJ2-2, with D tentatively TRBD1 (5 bases). Trimming shortened V by 1 base and J by 6 bases, and 13 bases separated the two germline ends. Germline V CDR1 and CDR2: SGHKS, YYEKEE (reference sequence). This CDR3 has 15 amino acids.

The gene calls are TRBV19 and TRBJ1-2; D not certain. V lost 6 bases, J lost 2 bases, and 7 bases lay in between. The V gene's germline CDR1 is LNHDA and CDR2 SQIVND (reference sequence). The CDR3 is 12 amino acids. The CDR3 bases are TGTGCCAGTAGGTGGGGAAACTATGGCTACACCTTC. It specifies CASRWGNYGYTF.

This clone came up once. This chain links TRBV10-1 with TRBJ2-5, with D unresolved. Between the trimmed V and J ends, which lost 0 bases and 7 bases, there was a span of 15 bases. The V gene's germline CDR1 is WNHNN and CDR2 SYGVQD (reference sequence). CDR3 size: 15 residues. CDR3 coding DNA: TGCGCCAGCAGTGAGTCAAGGACGCCGGATAGGACCCAGTACTTC. Its translation: CASSESRTPDRTQYF.

J is TRBJ1-6 and V is TRBV6-5; no definite D call. Germline V gene data show CDR1 as MNHEY and CDR2 as SVGAGI. Trimming stripped 2 bases from V and 9 bases from J, with 11 bases between. The CDR3 length is 14 residues. The CDR3 nucleotides are TGTGCCAGCAGTTACCGTGGTGGTACTTCACCCCTCCACTTT. It is translated as CASSYRGGTSPLHF.

The V call is TRBV12-3 or TRBV12-4, the J call TRBJ2-5; TRBD2 might be the D (5 bases). V lost 3 bases, J lost 7 bases, and 12 bases lay in between. The CDR3 extends over 13 amino acids. CDR3 sequence (DNA): TGTGCCAGCAGTTTCGAGGGTTTGGGGACCCAGTACTTC. The encoded protein is CASSFEGLGTQYF.

V and J are TRBV19 and TRBJ2-1; a possible D gene is TRBD1 (6 bases). Looked up from germline, CDR1 is LNHDA and CDR2 is SQIVND (reference sequence). The CDR3 consists of 14 residues. The V and J ends lost 1 base and 4 bases respectively, with 8 bases between them. This CDR3 is CASSIATGYNEQFF. In DNA, the CDR3 is TGTGCCAGTAGTATAGCTACAGGGTACAATGAGCAGTTCTTC.

This clone was observed a handful of times. This chain uses TRBV12-3 or TRBV12-4 with TRBJ1-1; D may be TRBD1 (5 bases). This CDR3 is 13 amino acids long. V was clipped by 10 bases and J by 1 base, with 13 bases between them. The CDR3 coding sequence is TGTGCCACCCAGTCCCAGGGGAACACTGAAGCTTTCTTT. Translation: CATQSQGNTEAFF.

This clone came up once. The chain employs TRBV18 and TRBJ2-7; maybe TRBD1 (5 bases). Germline lookup yields CDR1 KGHSH and CDR2 LQKENI. Trimming cost V 6 bases and J 7 bases, with 16 bases left between them. CDR3 length: 13 residues. The CDR3 nucleotides are TGTGCCAGCTCTCCCCAAGGGGCTGGGGAGCAGTACTTC. Protein sequence: CASSPQGAGEQYF.

The chain employs TRBV28 and TRBJ1-4; a possible D gene is TRBD1 (5 bases). CDR3 length equals 16 residues. V gave up 5 bases and J gave up 7 bases, with 20 bases separating them. The germline V gene encodes CDR1 MDHEN and CDR2 SYDVKM. CDR3 loop: CASSPVGQIVGEKLFF. The DNA of the CDR3 is TGTGCCAGCAGTCCCGTAGGACAAATCGTGGGTGAAAAACTGTTTTTT.

The V call is TRBV6-5, the J call TRBJ1-1; a possible D gene is TRBD1 (5 bases). This CDR3 region has 15 residues. In germline, CDR1 is MNHEY, CDR2 SVGAGI. Trimming pared 1 base from V and 3 bases from J, leaving 12 bases between. The CDR3 reads CASSYFGLGDTEAFF. As DNA, the CDR3 is TGTGCCAGCAGTTACTTTGGTCTGGGGGACACTGAAGCTTTCTTT.

The chain links TRBV27 to TRBJ2-7; maybe TRBD2 (6 bases). CDR1 MNHEY and CDR2 SMNVEV come from the germline V gene (reference sequence). The CDR3 runs 13 residues. Trimming pared 8 bases from V and 4 bases from J, leaving 15 bases between. CDR3 DNA sequence: TGTGCCAGCCGGAGGGACGGCTATTACGAGCAGTACTTC. Its translation is CASRRDGYYEQYF.

The rearrangement uses TRBV25-1 and TRBJ1-2, with 7 bases matching TRBD1. The V and J ends lost 8 bases and 1 base, in that order; junction bases with no gene match: 13. CDR1 MGHDK and CDR2 SYGVNS come from the germline V gene. The CDR3 is 16 residues long. CDR3 coding DNA: TGTGCCAGCCGTACAGGGGACGAGTCGTATAACTATGGCTACACCTTC. This translates into CASRTGDESYNYGYTF.

This clone appeared a single time. The CDR3 DNA is TGCAGCGTTGATGTTGCGAACACCGGGGAGCTGTTTTTT. As protein: CSVDVANTGELFF. The gene calls are TRBV29-1 and TRBJ2-2; D unclear. V shed 3 bases and J shed 0 bases, with 5 bases lying between them. This CDR3 is 13 amino acids long. Germline V gene lookup returns CDR1 SQVTM and CDR2 ANQGSEA.

This chain connects TRBV18 to TRBJ1-1; D call uncertain. The V end lost 3 bases, the J end lost 3 bases, and 14 bases lay between the germline ends. This CDR3 region has 15 residues. Germline V gene data show CDR1 as KGHSH and CDR2 as LQKENI. The chain's CDR3 is CASSPRAAEYTEAFF. CDR3 in DNA: TGTGCCAGCTCACCTCGGGCGGCTGAGTACACTGAAGCTTTCTTT.